This is a list of T cell receptor beta chains from one sample in a study of blood T cell repertoires in COVID-19. The table came from immunoSEQ multiplex PCR; TCRdb's copy has only in-frame clones and leaves some out. The sample lists 250,000 to 350,000 clones, 83% occurring once. Sequenced material: peripheral blood. The receptors here all came from a woman in her 50s with acute or convalescent COVID-19. The CDR3 runs from the conserved cysteine through the conserved F or W. The D gene is left open where the match is weak. Only some rows state a clone size, as once, few, many or a class for expanded clones.

j_gene: TRBJ2-2
d_gene: TRBD2
abundance: NA
v_gene: TRBV27
CDR3nt: TGTGCCAGCAGTCCCAGGACTAGCGGGTACACCGGGGAGCTGTTTTTT
CDR3aa: CASSPRTSGYTGELFF

j_gene: TRBJ2-1
d_gene: NA
abundance: once
v_gene: TRBV5-1
CDR3nt: TGCGCCAGCAGGTGGGGCGGGGACAATGAGCAGTTCTTC
CDR3aa: CASRWGGDNEQFF

j_gene: TRBJ2-5
d_gene: TRBD2
abundance: NA
v_gene: TRBV30
CDR3nt: TGTGCCTGGAGCTGGCTTGGGACTAGCGGGAGTATGGGGACCCAGTACTTC
CDR3aa: CAWSWLGTSGSMGTQYF

j_gene: TRBJ2-7
d_gene: TRBD2
abundance: NA
v_gene: TRBV6-5
CDR3nt: TGTGCCAGCAGTTCAGCTAGCGGGAGGGGCTCCTACGAGCAGTACTTC
CDR3aa: CASSSASGRGSYEQYF

j_gene: TRBJ1-1
d_gene: TRBD1
abundance: NA
v_gene: TRBV19
CDR3nt: TGTGCCACCCGGGGACAGGGCAACACTGAAGCTTTCTTT
CDR3aa: CATRGQGNTEAFF

j_gene: TRBJ1-5
d_gene: TRBD1
abundance: once
v_gene: TRBV30
CDR3nt: TGTGCCTGGAGTGTAGGGGACAGGGGCCCTAATCAGCCCCAGCATTTT
CDR3aa: CAWSVGDRGPNQPQHF

j_gene: TRBJ2-3
d_gene: TRBD1
abundance: NA
v_gene: TRBV2
CDR3nt: TGTGCCAGCACCGGGACAGGGGGCACAGATACGCAGTATTTT
CDR3aa: CASTGTGGTDTQYF

j_gene: TRBJ1-5
d_gene: NA
abundance: NA
v_gene: TRBV6-6
CDR3nt: TGTGCCAGCAGTTACTCGCAGGGGCGAGGCAATCAGCCCCAGCATTTT
CDR3aa: CASSYSQGRGNQPQHF

j_gene: TRBJ1-5
d_gene: TRBD1
abundance: NA
v_gene: TRBV30
CDR3nt: TGTGCCTGGAGTCCGGACAGGGAGGATCAGCCCCAGCATTTT
CDR3aa: CAWSPDREDQPQHF

j_gene: TRBJ1-2
d_gene: TRBD1
abundance: NA
v_gene: TRBV18
CDR3nt: TGTGCCAGCTCACCGTTGAGGACAGGGGATGGCTACACCTTC
CDR3aa: CASSPLRTGDGYTF

j_gene: TRBJ1-2
d_gene: TRBD1
abundance: NA
v_gene: TRBV24-1
CDR3nt: TGTGCCACCAGTGATGGGGGTGGCAGGGGGACGTATGGCTACACCTTC
CDR3aa: CATSDGGGRGTYGYTF

j_gene: TRBJ2-5
d_gene: NA
abundance: NA
v_gene: TRBV7-9
CDR3nt: TGTGCCAGCAGCTTAGCACTAGCAGAGACCCAGTACTTC
CDR3aa: CASSLALAETQYF

j_gene: TRBJ1-1
d_gene: TRBD1
abundance: NA
v_gene: TRBV27
CDR3nt: TGTGCCAGCAGTCCCGGGACAGCGAACACTGAAGCTTTCTTT
CDR3aa: CASSPGTANTEAFF

j_gene: TRBJ1-1
d_gene: NA
abundance: NA
v_gene: TRBV15
CDR3nt: TGTGCCACCAGCAGGGGGCAGGGGTTTTCGTCAGGGGACACTGAAGCTTTCTTT
CDR3aa: CATSRGQGFSSGDTEAFF

j_gene: TRBJ2-1
d_gene: NA
abundance: NA
v_gene: TRBV10-2
CDR3nt: TGCGCCAGCAGTGGAGGGTCCAATGAGCAGTTCTTC
CDR3aa: CASSGGSNEQFF

j_gene: TRBJ2-2
d_gene: TRBD1
abundance: few
v_gene: TRBV9
CDR3nt: TGTGCCAGCAGCGTCCTTTCCGGGACAGCCACCGGGGAGCTGTTTTTT
CDR3aa: CASSVLSGTATGELFF

j_gene: TRBJ2-2
d_gene: TRBD2
abundance: NA
v_gene: TRBV2
CDR3nt: TGTGCCAGCAGAGGGACTAGCGGGAGACGTGGGGAGCTGTTTTTT
CDR3aa: CASRGTSGRRGELFF

j_gene: TRBJ2-1
d_gene: TRBD1
abundance: few
v_gene: TRBV3-1/TRBV3-2
CDR3nt: TGTGCCAGCAGCGGGACAGGGGGCTTCAATGAGCAGTTCTTC
CDR3aa: CASSGTGGFNEQFF

j_gene: TRBJ2-4
d_gene: TRBD1
abundance: NA
v_gene: TRBV2
CDR3nt: TGTGCCAGCAGTCCAACAGGGGAGTGGGGCAAAAACATTCAGTACTTC
CDR3aa: CASSPTGEWGKNIQYF

j_gene: TRBJ2-2
d_gene: NA
abundance: NA
v_gene: TRBV19
CDR3nt: TGTGCCAGTGGAGGCCGAGAGGTGGCGGGATACGGGGAGCTGTTTTTT
CDR3aa: CASGGREVAGYGELFF

j_gene: TRBJ2-1
d_gene: NA
abundance: NA
v_gene: TRBV30
CDR3nt: TGTGCCTGGAGTGTACGAGTCAATGAGCAGTTCTTC
CDR3aa: CAWSVRVNEQFF

j_gene: TRBJ2-7
d_gene: NA
abundance: NA
v_gene: TRBV3-1/TRBV3-2
CDR3nt: TGTGCCAGCAGCCCGAGCTCCTACGAGCAGTACTTC
CDR3aa: CASSPSSYEQYF

j_gene: TRBJ2-3
d_gene: TRBD2
abundance: NA
v_gene: TRBV9
CDR3nt: TGTGCCAGCAGCGTATCGGGGGGTCCTAGCACAGATACGCAGTATTTT
CDR3aa: CASSVSGGPSTDTQYF

j_gene: TRBJ1-1
d_gene: NA
abundance: once
v_gene: TRBV11-2
CDR3nt: TGTGCCAGCAGCGTCAGGGAAACTGAAGCTTTCTTT
CDR3aa: CASSVRETEAFF

j_gene: TRBJ2-6
d_gene: NA
abundance: NA
v_gene: TRBV7-9
CDR3nt: TGTGCCAGCAGCACCAGCTCTGGGGCCAACGTCCTGACTTTC
CDR3aa: CASSTSSGANVLTF

j_gene: TRBJ1-5
d_gene: NA
abundance: NA
v_gene: TRBV7-2
CDR3nt: TGTGCCAGCAGCTTAGTTACAGGGTCAAACAATCAGCCCCAGCATTTT
CDR3aa: CASSLVTGSNNQPQHF

j_gene: TRBJ2-5
d_gene: TRBD2
abundance: NA
v_gene: TRBV5-8
CDR3nt: TGTGCCAGCTCCCCCGGGGCTAGCGGAGGATTCCAAGAGACCCAGTACTTC
CDR3aa: CASSPGASGGFQETQYF

j_gene: TRBJ1-1
d_gene: TRBD1
abundance: NA
v_gene: TRBV3-1/TRBV3-2
CDR3nt: TGTGCCAGCAGCCAAGATCCCGGACAGGGGCGGCGGGCTTTCTTT
CDR3aa: CASSQDPGQGRRAFF

j_gene: TRBJ1-1
d_gene: TRBD1
abundance: NA
v_gene: TRBV30
CDR3nt: TGTGCCTGGGGACAGGACTCCACTGAAGCTTTCTTT
CDR3aa: CAWGQDSTEAFF

j_gene: TRBJ1-2
d_gene: NA
abundance: NA
v_gene: TRBV7-2
CDR3nt: TGTGCCAGCAGCCCAGGGTATGACAGTGGTGGCTACACCTTC
CDR3aa: CASSPGYDSGGYTF

j_gene: TRBJ1-5
d_gene: NA
abundance: NA
v_gene: TRBV6-4
CDR3nt: TGTGCCAGCAGTCCCCCCGGGCCAGGGGTTTGTCAGCCCCAGCATTTT
CDR3aa: CASSPPGPGVCQPQHF

j_gene: TRBJ2-1
d_gene: TRBD2
abundance: NA
v_gene: TRBV5-1
CDR3nt: TGCGCCAGCAGCCCCACCGAGCTAGCGGGAGCGAATGAGCAGTTCTTC
CDR3aa: CASSPTELAGANEQFF

j_gene: TRBJ2-7
d_gene: TRBD2
abundance: NA
v_gene: TRBV6-5
CDR3nt: TGTGCCAGCAGTCGGGCTAGCGGGAGTTACGAGCAGTACTTC
CDR3aa: CASSRASGSYEQYF

j_gene: TRBJ1-3
d_gene: TRBD1
abundance: NA
v_gene: TRBV3-1/TRBV3-2
CDR3nt: TGTGCCAGCAGCCAAATGGGACAGGGTGTTTCGGTTGCTGGAAACACCATATATTTT
CDR3aa: CASSQMGQGVSVAGNTIYF

j_gene: TRBJ2-4
d_gene: TRBD2
abundance: NA
v_gene: TRBV11-2
CDR3nt: TGTGCCAGCACCCGTCGACGCGCGGGGGGTCTGGACATTCAGTACTTC
CDR3aa: CASTRRRAGGLDIQYF

j_gene: TRBJ1-6
d_gene: NA
abundance: NA
v_gene: TRBV3-1/TRBV3-2
CDR3nt: TGTGCCAGCAGCCGGACAGCGGTGGATTCACCCCTCCACTTT
CDR3aa: CASSRTAVDSPLHF

j_gene: TRBJ1-1
d_gene: TRBD1
abundance: NA
v_gene: TRBV6-5
CDR3nt: TGTGCCAGCAGTTACTACAGGGGCACTGAAGCTTTCTTT
CDR3aa: CASSYYRGTEAFF

j_gene: TRBJ2-1
d_gene: TRBD2
abundance: NA
v_gene: TRBV9
CDR3nt: TGTGCCAGCAGCGTAGGCGAGAGGCGGGAGGGCCGGTACAATGAGCAGTTCTTC
CDR3aa: CASSVGERREGRYNEQFF

j_gene: TRBJ2-7
d_gene: TRBD2
abundance: NA
v_gene: TRBV30
CDR3nt: TGTGCCTGGGCCCTAGCGGGAGGGACCTACGAGCAGTACTTC
CDR3aa: CAWALAGGTYEQYF

j_gene: TRBJ2-2
d_gene: TRBD1
abundance: NA
v_gene: TRBV7-7
CDR3nt: TGTGCCAGCAGCCCTTCCAGGGGGACGAACACCGGGGAGCTGTTTTTT
CDR3aa: CASSPSRGTNTGELFF

j_gene: TRBJ2-1
d_gene: NA
abundance: NA
v_gene: TRBV7-9
CDR3nt: TGTGCCAGCAGCCTCCGGGACATTGCCCTTAGCTCCTACAATGAGCAGTTCTTC
CDR3aa: CASSLRDIALSSYNEQFF

j_gene: TRBJ1-2
d_gene: NA
abundance: NA
v_gene: TRBV7-9
CDR3nt: TGTGCCAGCAGCACCAGGCGGGAGGCCTCTAACTATGGCTACACCTTC
CDR3aa: CASSTRREASNYGYTF

j_gene: TRBJ1-1
d_gene: TRBD1
abundance: NA
v_gene: TRBV3-1/TRBV3-2
CDR3nt: TGTGCCAGCAGCCAAGGTAGGGGACAGGGAGCTTTCTTT
CDR3aa: CASSQGRGQGAFF

j_gene: TRBJ1-3
d_gene: TRBD1
abundance: NA
v_gene: TRBV5-6
CDR3nt: TGTGCCAGCAGCCGGGACAGGGGAAACACCATATATTTT
CDR3aa: CASSRDRGNTIYF

j_gene: TRBJ1-2
d_gene: TRBD1
abundance: few
v_gene: TRBV2
CDR3nt: TGTGCCAGCAGTGGGGACAGGGATGACTATGGCTACACCTTC
CDR3aa: CASSGDRDDYGYTF

j_gene: TRBJ2-1
d_gene: NA
abundance: NA
v_gene: TRBV10-3
CDR3nt: TGTGCCATCAGTGGTTCGGTTACAGGGTTTAGCGATGAGCAGTTCTTC
CDR3aa: CAISGSVTGFSDEQFF

j_gene: TRBJ1-1
d_gene: NA
abundance: NA
v_gene: TRBV9
CDR3nt: TGTGCCAGCAGCGACCACGGGGAGAACACTGAAGCTTTCTTT
CDR3aa: CASSDHGENTEAFF

j_gene: TRBJ2-1
d_gene: TRBD2
abundance: NA
v_gene: TRBV18
CDR3nt: TGTGCCAGCTCACCTTACGGGGGGGCGGATGAGCAGTTCTTC
CDR3aa: CASSPYGGADEQFF

j_gene: TRBJ2-2
d_gene: NA
abundance: NA
v_gene: TRBV7-2
CDR3nt: TGTGCCAGCACCTTGGGACAGAACACCGGGGAGCTGTTTTTT
CDR3aa: CASTLGQNTGELFF

j_gene: TRBJ1-2
d_gene: NA
abundance: NA
v_gene: TRBV5-4
CDR3nt: TGTGCCAGCACCCCGGGGGGGGCTGGGGATGGCTACACCTTC
CDR3aa: CASTPGGAGDGYTF

j_gene: TRBJ2-2
d_gene: TRBD2
abundance: NA
v_gene: TRBV5-1
CDR3nt: TGCGCCAGCAGACTAGCGGGACTGGGCACCGGGGAGCTGTTTTTT
CDR3aa: CASRLAGLGTGELFF

j_gene: TRBJ2-1
d_gene: NA
abundance: NA
v_gene: TRBV12-3/TRBV12-4
CDR3nt: TGTGCCAGCCGGGTCCTTTTAAGTGAGCAGTTCTTC
CDR3aa: CASRVLLSEQFF

j_gene: TRBJ1-5
d_gene: NA
abundance: NA
v_gene: TRBV19
CDR3nt: TGTGCCAGTAGTGACGGACATAGCAATCAGCCCCAGCATTTT
CDR3aa: CASSDGHSNQPQHF

j_gene: TRBJ2-3
d_gene: NA
abundance: NA
v_gene: TRBV18
CDR3nt: TGTGCCAGCTCCCCGGGGACGGGAGCAGATACGCAGTATTTT
CDR3aa: CASSPGTGADTQYF

j_gene: TRBJ2-1
d_gene: NA
abundance: NA
v_gene: TRBV3-1/TRBV3-2
CDR3nt: TGTGCCAGCAGCCAAGATGGGCCTCCGAATGAGCAGTTCTTC
CDR3aa: CASSQDGPPNEQFF

j_gene: TRBJ1-3
d_gene: NA
abundance: NA
v_gene: TRBV7-2
CDR3nt: TGTGCCATCGCCCCCAGGTTCTCTGGAAACACCATATATTTT
CDR3aa: CAIAPRFSGNTIYF

j_gene: TRBJ1-1
d_gene: NA
abundance: NA
v_gene: TRBV15
CDR3nt: TGTGCCACCAGCGCCCGGACAACAAACACTGAAGCTTTCTTT
CDR3aa: CATSARTTNTEAFF

j_gene: TRBJ2-1
d_gene: TRBD2
abundance: NA
v_gene: TRBV7-9
CDR3nt: TGTGCCAGCAGCTTCCGCGGGAGCTCCTACAATGAGCAGTTCTTC
CDR3aa: CASSFRGSSYNEQFF

j_gene: TRBJ2-5
d_gene: NA
abundance: NA
v_gene: TRBV12-5
CDR3nt: TGTGCTAGTGGTGGAAACAGGGTCCAAGAGACCCAGTACTTC
CDR3aa: CASGGNRVQETQYF

j_gene: TRBJ1-2
d_gene: NA
abundance: NA
v_gene: TRBV7-9
CDR3nt: TGTGCCAGCAGCTCAACGGGACACCGCTATGGCTACACCTTC
CDR3aa: CASSSTGHRYGYTF